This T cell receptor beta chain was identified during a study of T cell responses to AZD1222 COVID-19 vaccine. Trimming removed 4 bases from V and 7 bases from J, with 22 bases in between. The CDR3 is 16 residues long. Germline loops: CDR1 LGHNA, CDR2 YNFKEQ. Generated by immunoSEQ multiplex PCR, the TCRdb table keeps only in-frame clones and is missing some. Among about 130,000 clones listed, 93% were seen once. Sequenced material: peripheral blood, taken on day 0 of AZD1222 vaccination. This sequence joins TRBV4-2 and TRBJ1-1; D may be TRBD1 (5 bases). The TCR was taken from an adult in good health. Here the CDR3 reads CASSLPGDTGALEAFF. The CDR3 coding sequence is TGTGCCAGCAGCCTACCGGGAGACACCGGGGCCCTTGAAGCTTTCTTT.